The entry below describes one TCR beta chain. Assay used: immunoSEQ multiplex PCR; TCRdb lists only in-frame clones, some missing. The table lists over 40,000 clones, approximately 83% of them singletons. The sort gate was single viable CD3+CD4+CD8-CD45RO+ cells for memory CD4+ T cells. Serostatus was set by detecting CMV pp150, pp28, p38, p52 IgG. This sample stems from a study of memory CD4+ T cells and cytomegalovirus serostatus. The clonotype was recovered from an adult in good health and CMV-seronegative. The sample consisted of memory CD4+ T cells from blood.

The CDR3 DNA reads as TGTGCCAGCTCACCGGGCGGTGGAAACACCATATATTTT. Encoded protein: CASSPGGGNTIYF. This chain joins TRBV18 and TRBJ1-3; D is uncertain. The CDR3 sequence is 13 residues long. The V end lost 3 bases, the J end lost 3 bases, and 6 bases lay between the germline ends. Germline CDR1 and CDR2: KGHSH and LQKENI.